A selection of T cell receptor beta chains follows, all from one sample in a study of blood T cell repertoires in COVID-19. Clones were sequenced by immunoSEQ multiplex PCR, and TCRdb holds only the in-frame ones, with some missing. The data show tens of thousands of clones, roughly nine tenths seen once. Sequencing was carried out using peripheral blood. The origin of the receptors is a man aged 35-49 years with COVID-19, enrolled during active disease. CDR3s include the opening cysteine and the closing phenylalanine or tryptophan. The D gene is left open where the match is weak. Part of the rows lack a size; the others show once, few, many or a class for expanded clones.

CDR3nt: TGTGCCAGCAGTTTTTCTAGCGAGCAGTACTTC
CDR3aa: CASSFSSEQYF
abundance: few
len: 11
d_gene: -
v_gene: TRBV6-2/TRBV6-3
j_gene: TRBJ2-7

CDR3nt: TGCGCCAGCAGGCCGGGACTAGCGGGGGCCCTGAACACCGGGGAGCTGTTTTTT
CDR3aa: CASRPGLAGALNTGELFF
abundance: -
len: 18
d_gene: TRBD2
v_gene: TRBV10-2
j_gene: TRBJ2-2

CDR3nt: TGTGCCAGTAGTTCCCAGACAGGGGGCACTGAAGCTTTCTTT
CDR3aa: CASSSQTGGTEAFF
abundance: -
len: 14
d_gene: TRBD1
v_gene: TRBV19
j_gene: TRBJ1-1

CDR3nt: TGTGCCAGCAGCTGGGGACAGGGAATTGGATACGAGCAGTACTTC
CDR3aa: CASSWGQGIGYEQYF
abundance: -
len: 15
d_gene: TRBD1
v_gene: TRBV5-5
j_gene: TRBJ2-7

CDR3nt: TGTGCCATCAGTGAGCCCGAGGGGGTAGCTTTCTTT
CDR3aa: CAISEPEGVAFF
abundance: -
len: 12
d_gene: -
v_gene: TRBV10-3
j_gene: TRBJ1-1

CDR3nt: TGCAGTGCTTACAAGTACGAGCAGTACTTC
CDR3aa: CSAYKYEQYF
abundance: -
len: 10
d_gene: -
v_gene: TRBV20-1
j_gene: TRBJ2-7

CDR3nt: TGTGCCAGCAGTTTTGGCGGGGCAAAGTTCTTC
CDR3aa: CASSFGGAKFF
abundance: -
len: 11
d_gene: -
v_gene: TRBV12-3/TRBV12-4
j_gene: TRBJ2-1

CDR3nt: TGTGCCAGCGGTGACAGGGGAACCGGGGAGCTGTTTTTT
CDR3aa: CASGDRGTGELFF
abundance: -
len: 13
d_gene: TRBD1
v_gene: TRBV2
j_gene: TRBJ2-2

CDR3nt: TGTGCCAGCAGCGTAGGCGGACAGCAAGGGAACACCATATATTTT
CDR3aa: CASSVGGQQGNTIYF
abundance: -
len: 15
d_gene: -
v_gene: TRBV9
j_gene: TRBJ1-3

CDR3nt: TGTGCCAGTAGCCGGGACGGGAGCCTCTATGGCTACACCTTC
CDR3aa: CASSRDGSLYGYTF
abundance: -
len: 14
d_gene: -
v_gene: TRBV27
j_gene: TRBJ1-2

CDR3nt: TGTGCCAGCAGTTATTCTCGCGCTATTGGAAACACCATATATTTT
CDR3aa: CASSYSRAIGNTIYF
abundance: few
len: 15
d_gene: -
v_gene: TRBV6-5
j_gene: TRBJ1-3

CDR3nt: TGTGCCAGCAGCGTAGCTCCAGGGGGAAACACTGAAGCTTTCTTT
CDR3aa: CASSVAPGGNTEAFF
abundance: -
len: 15
d_gene: TRBD1
v_gene: TRBV9
j_gene: TRBJ1-1

CDR3nt: TGTGCCAGCAGCGCGGGGGGTGGGGCCTCCTACGAGCAGTACTTC
CDR3aa: CASSAGGGASYEQYF
abundance: -
len: 15
d_gene: TRBD2
v_gene: TRBV5-4
j_gene: TRBJ2-7

CDR3nt: TGTGCCTGGGACCTAGGGTTAGCGGACGAGCAGTACTTC
CDR3aa: CAWDLGLADEQYF
abundance: -
len: 13
d_gene: -
v_gene: TRBV30
j_gene: TRBJ2-7

CDR3nt: TGTGCCTGGAGTGCTAGTTATGGCTACACCTTC
CDR3aa: CAWSASYGYTF
abundance: once
len: 11
d_gene: -
v_gene: TRBV30
j_gene: TRBJ1-2

CDR3nt: TGTGCCAGCAGAGAGACGGCGGCTGGAAACACCATATATTTT
CDR3aa: CASRETAAGNTIYF
abundance: -
len: 14
d_gene: -
v_gene: TRBV2
j_gene: TRBJ1-3

CDR3nt: TGTGCCAGTAACAGTTTCAATCAGCCCCAGCATTTT
CDR3aa: CASNSFNQPQHF
abundance: -
len: 12
d_gene: -
v_gene: TRBV19
j_gene: TRBJ1-5

CDR3nt: TGTGCCAGCAGTCACGGGGGGGGCTCTGAAGCTTTCTTT
CDR3aa: CASSHGGGSEAFF
abundance: -
len: 13
d_gene: -
v_gene: TRBV6-5
j_gene: TRBJ1-1

CDR3nt: TGTGCCAGCAGTCCCGGGACAGGGGCCCAGCCCCAGCATTTT
CDR3aa: CASSPGTGAQPQHF
abundance: once
len: 14
d_gene: TRBD1
v_gene: TRBV6-5
j_gene: TRBJ1-5

CDR3nt: TGCGCCAGCGGTCCGGGACAGGGTCACGGTAATGAAAAACTGTTTTTT
CDR3aa: CASGPGQGHGNEKLFF
abundance: -
len: 16
d_gene: TRBD1
v_gene: TRBV10-1
j_gene: TRBJ1-4

CDR3nt: TGTGCCAGCAGTCTCATAGCGGGGGCAGATACGCAGTATTTT
CDR3aa: CASSLIAGADTQYF
abundance: -
len: 14
d_gene: TRBD2
v_gene: TRBV27
j_gene: TRBJ2-3

CDR3nt: TGTGCCAGCAGTTTATCGTGGACTAGCGGGGGTTTTTACAATGAGCAGTTCTTC
CDR3aa: CASSLSWTSGGFYNEQFF
abundance: -
len: 18
d_gene: TRBD2
v_gene: TRBV27
j_gene: TRBJ2-1

CDR3nt: TGTGCCAGCAGCGTAGGCCCGCAGTATACAGGGGGATGGGCCGGAAACACCATATATTTT
CDR3aa: CASSVGPQYTGGWAGNTIYF
abundance: -
len: 20
d_gene: TRBD1
v_gene: TRBV9
j_gene: TRBJ1-3

CDR3nt: TGTGCCAGCAGTTTCAGGGATGAAAATTCACCCCTCCACTTT
CDR3aa: CASSFRDENSPLHF
abundance: -
len: 14
d_gene: -
v_gene: TRBV28
j_gene: TRBJ1-6

CDR3nt: TGTGCCAGCAGTTTGGCTAACACTGAAGCTTTCTTT
CDR3aa: CASSLANTEAFF
abundance: -
len: 12
d_gene: -
v_gene: TRBV12-3/TRBV12-4
j_gene: TRBJ1-1

CDR3nt: TGCGCCAGCAGGGTCGGCAGGGACTCTGGAAACACCATATATTTT
CDR3aa: CASRVGRDSGNTIYF
abundance: -
len: 15
d_gene: -
v_gene: TRBV5-1
j_gene: TRBJ1-3

CDR3nt: TGTGCCAGCAGCTTTGGGATTGAGGGCACTGAAGCTTTCTTT
CDR3aa: CASSFGIEGTEAFF
abundance: -
len: 14
d_gene: -
v_gene: TRBV7-9
j_gene: TRBJ1-1

CDR3nt: TGCGCCAGCAGGACAGGTGACTACAATGAGCAGTTCTTC
CDR3aa: CASRTGDYNEQFF
abundance: once
len: 13
d_gene: -
v_gene: TRBV5-1
j_gene: TRBJ2-1

CDR3nt: TGTGCCAGCAGCGTCAGCTGGGGGGTCACTGAAGCTTTCTTT
CDR3aa: CASSVSWGVTEAFF
abundance: -
len: 14
d_gene: -
v_gene: TRBV9
j_gene: TRBJ1-1

CDR3nt: TGCGCCAGCAGCCAGCAAGAGACCCAGTACTTC
CDR3aa: CASSQQETQYF
abundance: once
len: 11
d_gene: -
v_gene: TRBV5-1
j_gene: TRBJ2-5

CDR3nt: TGTGCCAGCAGTTATGAGGGGGCGGGTGGCTACACCTTC
CDR3aa: CASSYEGAGGYTF
abundance: -
len: 13
d_gene: TRBD1
v_gene: TRBV6-5
j_gene: TRBJ1-2

CDR3nt: TGTGCCAGCAGCTTGGCCGTTGGTCAGGGGGCCTACGAGCAGTACTTC
CDR3aa: CASSLAVGQGAYEQYF
abundance: -
len: 16
d_gene: TRBD1
v_gene: TRBV5-1
j_gene: TRBJ2-7

CDR3nt: TGTGCCTGGTCCCCGGGTGGTCGGAGTCAGCCCCAGCATTTT
CDR3aa: CAWSPGGRSQPQHF
abundance: -
len: 14
d_gene: -
v_gene: TRBV30
j_gene: TRBJ1-5

CDR3nt: TGTGCCAGCAGTGAAGCGCCGGGACAGCAATATGAAGCTTTCTTT
CDR3aa: CASSEAPGQQYEAFF
abundance: few
len: 15
d_gene: TRBD1
v_gene: TRBV6-1
j_gene: TRBJ1-1

CDR3nt: TGTGCCTGGAGTGTTGTGACAGGAGACTATGGCTACACCTTC
CDR3aa: CAWSVVTGDYGYTF
abundance: -
len: 14
d_gene: -
v_gene: TRBV30
j_gene: TRBJ1-2